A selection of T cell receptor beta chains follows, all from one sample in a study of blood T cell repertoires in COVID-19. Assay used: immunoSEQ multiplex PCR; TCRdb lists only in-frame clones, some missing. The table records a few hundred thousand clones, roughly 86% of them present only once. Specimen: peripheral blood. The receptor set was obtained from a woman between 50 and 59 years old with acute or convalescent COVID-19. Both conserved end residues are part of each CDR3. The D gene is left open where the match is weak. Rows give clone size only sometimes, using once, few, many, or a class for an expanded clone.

cdr3_nt: TGCAGTGCTAGTTCTGGAGATAATAATTCACCCCTCCACTTT
cdr3_aa: CSASSGDNNSPLHF
v_call: TRBV20-1
d_call: NA
clone_size: NA
j_call: TRBJ1-6

cdr3_nt: TGCAGCGTTGGGTCGCAGGTCTACGAGCAGTACTTC
cdr3_aa: CSVGSQVYEQYF
v_call: TRBV29-1
d_call: NA
clone_size: NA
j_call: TRBJ2-7

cdr3_nt: TGTGCCAGCTCACGGGGACAGGCAACTAATGAAAAACTGTTTTTT
cdr3_aa: CASSRGQATNEKLFF
v_call: TRBV18
d_call: TRBD1
clone_size: NA
j_call: TRBJ1-4

cdr3_nt: TGTGCCAGCAGCGGCTACAGGGGTATTAATCAGCCCCAGCATTTT
cdr3_aa: CASSGYRGINQPQHF
v_call: TRBV5-8
d_call: TRBD1
clone_size: NA
j_call: TRBJ1-5

cdr3_nt: TGCGCCAGCAGCCCCAAATCCTGGACCCGAGGGGGCTACGAGCAGTACTTC
cdr3_aa: CASSPKSWTRGGYEQYF
v_call: TRBV5-1
d_call: NA
clone_size: NA
j_call: TRBJ2-7

cdr3_nt: TGTGCCAGCAGTCACACTAGCAGTTCCTACGAGCAGTACTTC
cdr3_aa: CASSHTSSSYEQYF
v_call: TRBV27
d_call: NA
clone_size: NA
j_call: TRBJ2-7

cdr3_nt: TGTGCCAGCTCACGGGGGAACAGGCGACTAGCTTCCGACGGGGAGCTGTTTTTT
cdr3_aa: CASSRGNRRLASDGELFF
v_call: TRBV18
d_call: TRBD2
clone_size: NA
j_call: TRBJ2-2

cdr3_nt: TGTGCCAGCAGTAAAACTAGCCGCTACACCTACAATGAGCAGTTCTTC
cdr3_aa: CASSKTSRYTYNEQFF
v_call: TRBV2
d_call: NA
clone_size: NA
j_call: TRBJ2-1

cdr3_nt: TGTGCCAGCAGTTTTCTATCCGAGCAGTACTTC
cdr3_aa: CASSFLSEQYF
v_call: TRBV28
d_call: NA
clone_size: NA
j_call: TRBJ2-7

cdr3_nt: TGTGCCAGCACACTAACCGGGACAGGGAATTCACCCCTCCACTTT
cdr3_aa: CASTLTGTGNSPLHF
v_call: TRBV6-5
d_call: TRBD1
clone_size: NA
j_call: TRBJ1-6

cdr3_nt: TGCGCCAGCAGCTTGGAAGGACAGGGGTACTACAATGAGCAGTTCTTC
cdr3_aa: CASSLEGQGYYNEQFF
v_call: TRBV5-1
d_call: TRBD1
clone_size: NA
j_call: TRBJ2-1

cdr3_nt: TGTGCCAGCAGCTCTCCCGTGGGGGGGGCCCTCTTC
cdr3_aa: CASSSPVGGALF
v_call: TRBV7-8
d_call: NA
clone_size: NA
j_call: TRBJ1-2

cdr3_nt: TGTGCCAGCAGTTTAATGGCCGCTTCAGCTTTCTTT
cdr3_aa: CASSLMAASAFF
v_call: TRBV28
d_call: NA
clone_size: NA
j_call: TRBJ1-1

cdr3_nt: TGCGCCAGCAGCCGACTACTAGCGGGAGTAATAAATGAGCAGTTCTTC
cdr3_aa: CASSRLLAGVINEQFF
v_call: TRBV4-3
d_call: TRBD2
clone_size: NA
j_call: TRBJ2-1

cdr3_nt: TGTGCCAGCAGCCAAGATTACGGAGGGTCCAGACAAGAGACCCAGTACTTC
cdr3_aa: CASSQDYGGSRQETQYF
v_call: TRBV3-1/TRBV3-2
d_call: NA
clone_size: NA
j_call: TRBJ2-5

cdr3_nt: TGTGCCATCAGTGAGTTGGACACCACGGATGGCTACACCTTC
cdr3_aa: CAISELDTTDGYTF
v_call: TRBV10-3
d_call: NA
clone_size: NA
j_call: TRBJ1-2

cdr3_nt: TGTGCCAGCAGTTTATCCCCCCTAGCGGGGCCATTTTTAACAGATACGCAGTATTTT
cdr3_aa: CASSLSPLAGPFLTDTQYF
v_call: TRBV28
d_call: TRBD2
clone_size: few
j_call: TRBJ2-3

cdr3_nt: TGTGCCAGCAGCTTAGCCCCTATGGACAGGATCACTGAAGCTTTCTTT
cdr3_aa: CASSLAPMDRITEAFF
v_call: TRBV7-9
d_call: TRBD1
clone_size: NA
j_call: TRBJ1-1

cdr3_nt: TGTGCCAGCAGGTTTCAAAACACCGGGGAGCTGTTTTTT
cdr3_aa: CASRFQNTGELFF
v_call: TRBV27
d_call: NA
clone_size: NA
j_call: TRBJ2-2

cdr3_nt: TGTGCCAGCACCGAGGGGAGGGACGGCTACACCTTC
cdr3_aa: CASTEGRDGYTF
v_call: TRBV6-5
d_call: NA
clone_size: NA
j_call: TRBJ1-2

cdr3_nt: TGTGCCAGCAGCACGGACAGGGGACCTGGAAACACCATATATTTT
cdr3_aa: CASSTDRGPGNTIYF
v_call: TRBV7-9
d_call: TRBD1
clone_size: NA
j_call: TRBJ1-3

cdr3_nt: TGTGCCAGTACACCCACCACCAGCGGCAATGAGCAGTTCTTC
cdr3_aa: CASTPTTSGNEQFF
v_call: TRBV3-1/TRBV3-2
d_call: NA
clone_size: NA
j_call: TRBJ2-1

cdr3_nt: TGTGCCAGTAGTATTAAGCAGGGGTACTATAGCAATCAGCCCCAGCATTTT
cdr3_aa: CASSIKQGYYSNQPQHF
v_call: TRBV19
d_call: NA
clone_size: NA
j_call: TRBJ1-5

cdr3_nt: TGTGCCTGGAGTGTCGTCCCCCTGTTCACCCGCTATGCTGGCTACACCTTC
cdr3_aa: CAWSVVPLFTRYAGYTF
v_call: TRBV30
d_call: NA
clone_size: once
j_call: TRBJ1-2

cdr3_nt: TGTGCCAGCAGCTTAGGGGCGGGAGGGCCCCACACCGGGGAGCTGTTTTTT
cdr3_aa: CASSLGAGGPHTGELFF
v_call: TRBV7-2
d_call: TRBD2
clone_size: NA
j_call: TRBJ2-2

cdr3_nt: TGTGCCAGCAGCCACTCGACAGGGGCTAACTATGGCTACACCTTC
cdr3_aa: CASSHSTGANYGYTF
v_call: TRBV3-1/TRBV3-2
d_call: TRBD1
clone_size: NA
j_call: TRBJ1-2

cdr3_nt: TGTGCCAGCAGCTCCGTAGCGGGAGGACTATACAATGAGCAGTTCTTC
cdr3_aa: CASSSVAGGLYNEQFF
v_call: TRBV7-9
d_call: TRBD2
clone_size: NA
j_call: TRBJ2-1

cdr3_nt: TGCAGCGTTGGGCGGGACTATCCTTACACCGGGGAGCTGTTTTTT
cdr3_aa: CSVGRDYPYTGELFF
v_call: TRBV29-1
d_call: TRBD2
clone_size: NA
j_call: TRBJ2-2

cdr3_nt: TGTGCCAGCAGTTCCCAAGGACAGGGGCAAGAGACCCAGTACTTC
cdr3_aa: CASSSQGQGQETQYF
v_call: TRBV7-7
d_call: TRBD1
clone_size: NA
j_call: TRBJ2-5

cdr3_nt: TGCGCCAGCAGCTTGGGGGGACAGAACACTGAAGCTTTCTTT
cdr3_aa: CASSLGGQNTEAFF
v_call: TRBV5-1
d_call: NA
clone_size: NA
j_call: TRBJ1-1

cdr3_nt: TGCGCCAGCAGCTTAGGGGGCATGGGGCAGGATGAAAAACTGTTTTTT
cdr3_aa: CASSLGGMGQDEKLFF
v_call: TRBV5-1
d_call: TRBD1
clone_size: NA
j_call: TRBJ1-4

cdr3_nt: TGTGCCAGCTGGGGGAGGGGTGGAAACACCATATATTTT
cdr3_aa: CASWGRGGNTIYF
v_call: TRBV3-1/TRBV3-2
d_call: NA
clone_size: NA
j_call: TRBJ1-3

cdr3_nt: TGTGCCAGCAGTTCCACAGCCATGAGCTCCTACGAGCAGTACTTC
cdr3_aa: CASSSTAMSSYEQYF
v_call: TRBV6-5
d_call: NA
clone_size: few
j_call: TRBJ2-7

cdr3_nt: TGTGCCAGCAGCCTGAACGCCAAAGCGGGTACTTACAATGAGCAGTTCTTC
cdr3_aa: CASSLNAKAGTYNEQFF
v_call: TRBV6-4
d_call: NA
clone_size: NA
j_call: TRBJ2-1

cdr3_nt: TGCGCCAGCAGCCATAGACAGGGGGGCACAGATACGCAGTATTTT
cdr3_aa: CASSHRQGGTDTQYF
v_call: TRBV4-1
d_call: TRBD1
clone_size: NA
j_call: TRBJ2-3

cdr3_nt: TGCGCCAGCAGCTCCGGTCCGTTCGGAAACACCATATATTTT
cdr3_aa: CASSSGPFGNTIYF
v_call: TRBV5-1
d_call: NA
clone_size: NA
j_call: TRBJ1-3

cdr3_nt: TGTGCCAGCAGCTTAGACGCGAGCCCGAACACTGAAGCTTTCTTT
cdr3_aa: CASSLDASPNTEAFF
v_call: TRBV7-8
d_call: NA
clone_size: NA
j_call: TRBJ1-1

cdr3_nt: TGCAGTGCTAGTCTCGGACTAGAGTGGGCAGATACGCAGTATTTT
cdr3_aa: CSASLGLEWADTQYF
v_call: TRBV20-1
d_call: TRBD2
clone_size: NA
j_call: TRBJ2-3

cdr3_nt: TGTGCCAGCAGCTTGGCGCGACAGGGGCGGTCCTACGAGCAGTACTTC
cdr3_aa: CASSLARQGRSYEQYF
v_call: TRBV5-5
d_call: TRBD1
clone_size: NA
j_call: TRBJ2-7

cdr3_nt: TGTGCCAGCAGTGTAACTGAAGCTTTCTTT
cdr3_aa: CASSVTEAFF
v_call: TRBV2
d_call: NA
clone_size: NA
j_call: TRBJ1-1

cdr3_nt: TGTGCCAGCAGTTACGGGGGGGCCAATTCACCCCTCCACTTT
cdr3_aa: CASSYGGANSPLHF
v_call: TRBV6-6
d_call: NA
clone_size: NA
j_call: TRBJ1-6

cdr3_nt: TGTGCCACCAGCGGGGAAAAACTGTTTTTT
cdr3_aa: CATSGEKLFF
v_call: TRBV24-1
d_call: NA
clone_size: NA
j_call: TRBJ1-4

cdr3_nt: TGTGCCAGCAGCCATCCAAGCGGGGCTAACACCGGGGAGCTGTTTTTT
cdr3_aa: CASSHPSGANTGELFF
v_call: TRBV14
d_call: TRBD2
clone_size: few
j_call: TRBJ2-2

cdr3_nt: TGTGCCAGCAGCTTAGTGGGCGGGTTGAGCTCCTATAATTCACCCCTCCACTTT
cdr3_aa: CASSLVGGLSSYNSPLHF
v_call: TRBV11-2
d_call: NA
clone_size: NA
j_call: TRBJ1-6

cdr3_nt: TGTGCCAGCAGCTTAGGATTGCGGGGCAGTGGCACAGATACGCAGTATTTT
cdr3_aa: CASSLGLRGSGTDTQYF
v_call: TRBV7-9
d_call: NA
clone_size: NA
j_call: TRBJ2-3

cdr3_nt: TGTGCCTACCGACCGGGACAGGGAAATTCACCCCTCCACTTT
cdr3_aa: CAYRPGQGNSPLHF
v_call: TRBV30
d_call: TRBD1
clone_size: few
j_call: TRBJ1-6

cdr3_nt: TGTGCCAGCAGCACCGACAGGGGAAACACTGAAGCTTTCTTT
cdr3_aa: CASSTDRGNTEAFF
v_call: TRBV5-4
d_call: TRBD1
clone_size: NA
j_call: TRBJ1-1

cdr3_nt: TGTGCCTGGAGTGTAAAGGCGGGCTATGGCTACACCTTC
cdr3_aa: CAWSVKAGYGYTF
v_call: TRBV30
d_call: NA
clone_size: NA
j_call: TRBJ1-2

cdr3_nt: TGTGCCAGCAGCGAAAGAGCGGAGTACAATGAGCAGTTCTTC
cdr3_aa: CASSERAEYNEQFF
v_call: TRBV9
d_call: NA
clone_size: NA
j_call: TRBJ2-1

cdr3_nt: TGTGCCAGCAGGGGCCTGGGGGGAGACTCCTATAATTCACCCCTCCACTTT
cdr3_aa: CASRGLGGDSYNSPLHF
v_call: TRBV2
d_call: NA
clone_size: few
j_call: TRBJ1-6

cdr3_nt: TGTGCCAGCAGCCCAACCCCGACAGGGTCCGGTGAAGCTTTCTTT
cdr3_aa: CASSPTPTGSGEAFF
v_call: TRBV13
d_call: TRBD1
clone_size: NA
j_call: TRBJ1-1

cdr3_nt: TGTGCCAGCAGTAAGGGACAGGGCCGTCAGCCCCAGCATTTT
cdr3_aa: CASSKGQGRQPQHF
v_call: TRBV2
d_call: TRBD1
clone_size: NA
j_call: TRBJ1-5

cdr3_nt: TGTGCCAGCAGACGCGACACGAACACTGAAGCTTTCTTT
cdr3_aa: CASRRDTNTEAFF
v_call: TRBV6-4
d_call: NA
clone_size: NA
j_call: TRBJ1-1

cdr3_nt: TGCAGTGCAGGACTTTCAGATACGCAGTATTTT
cdr3_aa: CSAGLSDTQYF
v_call: TRBV20-1
d_call: NA
clone_size: NA
j_call: TRBJ2-3